The source of this T cell receptor (beta chain) is a study of OX40 agonist ivuxolimab in advanced cancers. Study in general: A history of anti-PD-1, anti-PD-L1 or anti-CTLA-4 therapy was acceptable, and 40% had some.

With respect to this clone: Antigen: not known.

Clones were sequenced by immunoSEQ multiplex PCR, and TCRdb holds only the in-frame ones, with some missing. This table holds 30,000 to 45,000 clones, roughly 77% found once. The study's findings and limits: Averaged across samples, CD8+ T cells carried more expanded clones than CD4+ did.

Autoimmune disease history or systemic immunosuppression disqualified patients. The CDR3 spans 15 residues. Trimming took off 6 bases at V and 4 bases at J, with 15 bases between the two ends. Germline loops: CDR1 MDHEN, CDR2 SYDVKM. The V call is TRBV28, the J call TRBJ2-2; D is possibly TRBD1 or TRBD2 (5 bases each). The material was CD4+ or CD8+ T cells sorted from blood, obtained in a trial of the OX40 agonist ivuxolimab. The receptor comes from an adult with an advanced solid tumor such as melanoma, head and neck, liver or kidney cancer. CDR3 protein: CASSLPGRTTGELFF. The CDR3 DNA sequence: TGTGCCAGCAGCCTACCGGGACGGACCACCGGGGAGCTGTTTTTT.